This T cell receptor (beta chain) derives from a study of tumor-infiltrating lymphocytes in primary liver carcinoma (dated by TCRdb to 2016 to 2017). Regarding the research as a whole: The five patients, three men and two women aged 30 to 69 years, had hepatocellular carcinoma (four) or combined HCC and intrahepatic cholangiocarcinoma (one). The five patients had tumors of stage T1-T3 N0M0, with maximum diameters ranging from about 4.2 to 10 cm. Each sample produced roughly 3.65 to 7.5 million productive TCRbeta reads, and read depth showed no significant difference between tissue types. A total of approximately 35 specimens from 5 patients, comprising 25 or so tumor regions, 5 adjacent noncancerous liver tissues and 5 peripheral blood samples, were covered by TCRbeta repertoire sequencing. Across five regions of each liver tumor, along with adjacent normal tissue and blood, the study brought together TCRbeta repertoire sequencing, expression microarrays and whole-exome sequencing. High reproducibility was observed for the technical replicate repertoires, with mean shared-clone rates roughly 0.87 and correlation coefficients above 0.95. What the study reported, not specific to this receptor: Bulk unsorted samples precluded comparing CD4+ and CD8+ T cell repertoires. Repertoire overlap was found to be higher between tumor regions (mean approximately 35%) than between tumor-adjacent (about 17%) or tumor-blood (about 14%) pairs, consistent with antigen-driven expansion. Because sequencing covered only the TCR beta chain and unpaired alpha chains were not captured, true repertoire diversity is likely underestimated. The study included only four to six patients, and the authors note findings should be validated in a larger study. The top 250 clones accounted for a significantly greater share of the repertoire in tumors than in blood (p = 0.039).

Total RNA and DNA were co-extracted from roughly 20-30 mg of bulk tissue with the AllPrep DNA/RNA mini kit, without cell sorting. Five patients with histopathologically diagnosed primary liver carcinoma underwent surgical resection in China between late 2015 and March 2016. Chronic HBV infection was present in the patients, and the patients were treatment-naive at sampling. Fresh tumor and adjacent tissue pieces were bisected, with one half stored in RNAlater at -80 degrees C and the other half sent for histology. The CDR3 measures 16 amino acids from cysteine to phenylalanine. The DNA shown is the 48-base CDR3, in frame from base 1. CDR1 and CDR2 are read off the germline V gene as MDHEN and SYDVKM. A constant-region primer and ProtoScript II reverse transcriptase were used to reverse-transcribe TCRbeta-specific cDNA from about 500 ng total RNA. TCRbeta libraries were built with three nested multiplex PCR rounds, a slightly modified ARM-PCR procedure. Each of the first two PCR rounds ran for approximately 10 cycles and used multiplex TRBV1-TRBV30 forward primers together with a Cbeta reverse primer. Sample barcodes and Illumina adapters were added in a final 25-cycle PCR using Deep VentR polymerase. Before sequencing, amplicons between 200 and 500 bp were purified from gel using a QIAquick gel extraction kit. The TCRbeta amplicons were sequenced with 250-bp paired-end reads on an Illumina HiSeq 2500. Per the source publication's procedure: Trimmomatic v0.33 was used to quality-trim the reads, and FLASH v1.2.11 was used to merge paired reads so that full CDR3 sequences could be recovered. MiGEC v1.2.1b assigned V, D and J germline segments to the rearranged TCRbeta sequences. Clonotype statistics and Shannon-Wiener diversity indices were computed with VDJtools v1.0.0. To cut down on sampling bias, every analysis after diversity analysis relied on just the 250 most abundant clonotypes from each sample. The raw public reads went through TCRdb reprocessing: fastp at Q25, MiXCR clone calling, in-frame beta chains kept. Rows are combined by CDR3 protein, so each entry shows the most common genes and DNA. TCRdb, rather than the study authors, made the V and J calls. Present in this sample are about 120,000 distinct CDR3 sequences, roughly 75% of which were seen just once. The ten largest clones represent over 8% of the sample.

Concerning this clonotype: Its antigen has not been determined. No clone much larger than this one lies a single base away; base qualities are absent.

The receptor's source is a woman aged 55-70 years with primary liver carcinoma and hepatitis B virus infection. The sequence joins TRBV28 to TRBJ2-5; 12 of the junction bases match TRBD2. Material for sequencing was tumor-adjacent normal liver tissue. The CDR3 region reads CVSGRLAGVGQETQYF. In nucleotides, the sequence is TGTGTCTCCGGTAGACTAGCGGGAGTGGGGCAAGAGACCCAGTACTTC.